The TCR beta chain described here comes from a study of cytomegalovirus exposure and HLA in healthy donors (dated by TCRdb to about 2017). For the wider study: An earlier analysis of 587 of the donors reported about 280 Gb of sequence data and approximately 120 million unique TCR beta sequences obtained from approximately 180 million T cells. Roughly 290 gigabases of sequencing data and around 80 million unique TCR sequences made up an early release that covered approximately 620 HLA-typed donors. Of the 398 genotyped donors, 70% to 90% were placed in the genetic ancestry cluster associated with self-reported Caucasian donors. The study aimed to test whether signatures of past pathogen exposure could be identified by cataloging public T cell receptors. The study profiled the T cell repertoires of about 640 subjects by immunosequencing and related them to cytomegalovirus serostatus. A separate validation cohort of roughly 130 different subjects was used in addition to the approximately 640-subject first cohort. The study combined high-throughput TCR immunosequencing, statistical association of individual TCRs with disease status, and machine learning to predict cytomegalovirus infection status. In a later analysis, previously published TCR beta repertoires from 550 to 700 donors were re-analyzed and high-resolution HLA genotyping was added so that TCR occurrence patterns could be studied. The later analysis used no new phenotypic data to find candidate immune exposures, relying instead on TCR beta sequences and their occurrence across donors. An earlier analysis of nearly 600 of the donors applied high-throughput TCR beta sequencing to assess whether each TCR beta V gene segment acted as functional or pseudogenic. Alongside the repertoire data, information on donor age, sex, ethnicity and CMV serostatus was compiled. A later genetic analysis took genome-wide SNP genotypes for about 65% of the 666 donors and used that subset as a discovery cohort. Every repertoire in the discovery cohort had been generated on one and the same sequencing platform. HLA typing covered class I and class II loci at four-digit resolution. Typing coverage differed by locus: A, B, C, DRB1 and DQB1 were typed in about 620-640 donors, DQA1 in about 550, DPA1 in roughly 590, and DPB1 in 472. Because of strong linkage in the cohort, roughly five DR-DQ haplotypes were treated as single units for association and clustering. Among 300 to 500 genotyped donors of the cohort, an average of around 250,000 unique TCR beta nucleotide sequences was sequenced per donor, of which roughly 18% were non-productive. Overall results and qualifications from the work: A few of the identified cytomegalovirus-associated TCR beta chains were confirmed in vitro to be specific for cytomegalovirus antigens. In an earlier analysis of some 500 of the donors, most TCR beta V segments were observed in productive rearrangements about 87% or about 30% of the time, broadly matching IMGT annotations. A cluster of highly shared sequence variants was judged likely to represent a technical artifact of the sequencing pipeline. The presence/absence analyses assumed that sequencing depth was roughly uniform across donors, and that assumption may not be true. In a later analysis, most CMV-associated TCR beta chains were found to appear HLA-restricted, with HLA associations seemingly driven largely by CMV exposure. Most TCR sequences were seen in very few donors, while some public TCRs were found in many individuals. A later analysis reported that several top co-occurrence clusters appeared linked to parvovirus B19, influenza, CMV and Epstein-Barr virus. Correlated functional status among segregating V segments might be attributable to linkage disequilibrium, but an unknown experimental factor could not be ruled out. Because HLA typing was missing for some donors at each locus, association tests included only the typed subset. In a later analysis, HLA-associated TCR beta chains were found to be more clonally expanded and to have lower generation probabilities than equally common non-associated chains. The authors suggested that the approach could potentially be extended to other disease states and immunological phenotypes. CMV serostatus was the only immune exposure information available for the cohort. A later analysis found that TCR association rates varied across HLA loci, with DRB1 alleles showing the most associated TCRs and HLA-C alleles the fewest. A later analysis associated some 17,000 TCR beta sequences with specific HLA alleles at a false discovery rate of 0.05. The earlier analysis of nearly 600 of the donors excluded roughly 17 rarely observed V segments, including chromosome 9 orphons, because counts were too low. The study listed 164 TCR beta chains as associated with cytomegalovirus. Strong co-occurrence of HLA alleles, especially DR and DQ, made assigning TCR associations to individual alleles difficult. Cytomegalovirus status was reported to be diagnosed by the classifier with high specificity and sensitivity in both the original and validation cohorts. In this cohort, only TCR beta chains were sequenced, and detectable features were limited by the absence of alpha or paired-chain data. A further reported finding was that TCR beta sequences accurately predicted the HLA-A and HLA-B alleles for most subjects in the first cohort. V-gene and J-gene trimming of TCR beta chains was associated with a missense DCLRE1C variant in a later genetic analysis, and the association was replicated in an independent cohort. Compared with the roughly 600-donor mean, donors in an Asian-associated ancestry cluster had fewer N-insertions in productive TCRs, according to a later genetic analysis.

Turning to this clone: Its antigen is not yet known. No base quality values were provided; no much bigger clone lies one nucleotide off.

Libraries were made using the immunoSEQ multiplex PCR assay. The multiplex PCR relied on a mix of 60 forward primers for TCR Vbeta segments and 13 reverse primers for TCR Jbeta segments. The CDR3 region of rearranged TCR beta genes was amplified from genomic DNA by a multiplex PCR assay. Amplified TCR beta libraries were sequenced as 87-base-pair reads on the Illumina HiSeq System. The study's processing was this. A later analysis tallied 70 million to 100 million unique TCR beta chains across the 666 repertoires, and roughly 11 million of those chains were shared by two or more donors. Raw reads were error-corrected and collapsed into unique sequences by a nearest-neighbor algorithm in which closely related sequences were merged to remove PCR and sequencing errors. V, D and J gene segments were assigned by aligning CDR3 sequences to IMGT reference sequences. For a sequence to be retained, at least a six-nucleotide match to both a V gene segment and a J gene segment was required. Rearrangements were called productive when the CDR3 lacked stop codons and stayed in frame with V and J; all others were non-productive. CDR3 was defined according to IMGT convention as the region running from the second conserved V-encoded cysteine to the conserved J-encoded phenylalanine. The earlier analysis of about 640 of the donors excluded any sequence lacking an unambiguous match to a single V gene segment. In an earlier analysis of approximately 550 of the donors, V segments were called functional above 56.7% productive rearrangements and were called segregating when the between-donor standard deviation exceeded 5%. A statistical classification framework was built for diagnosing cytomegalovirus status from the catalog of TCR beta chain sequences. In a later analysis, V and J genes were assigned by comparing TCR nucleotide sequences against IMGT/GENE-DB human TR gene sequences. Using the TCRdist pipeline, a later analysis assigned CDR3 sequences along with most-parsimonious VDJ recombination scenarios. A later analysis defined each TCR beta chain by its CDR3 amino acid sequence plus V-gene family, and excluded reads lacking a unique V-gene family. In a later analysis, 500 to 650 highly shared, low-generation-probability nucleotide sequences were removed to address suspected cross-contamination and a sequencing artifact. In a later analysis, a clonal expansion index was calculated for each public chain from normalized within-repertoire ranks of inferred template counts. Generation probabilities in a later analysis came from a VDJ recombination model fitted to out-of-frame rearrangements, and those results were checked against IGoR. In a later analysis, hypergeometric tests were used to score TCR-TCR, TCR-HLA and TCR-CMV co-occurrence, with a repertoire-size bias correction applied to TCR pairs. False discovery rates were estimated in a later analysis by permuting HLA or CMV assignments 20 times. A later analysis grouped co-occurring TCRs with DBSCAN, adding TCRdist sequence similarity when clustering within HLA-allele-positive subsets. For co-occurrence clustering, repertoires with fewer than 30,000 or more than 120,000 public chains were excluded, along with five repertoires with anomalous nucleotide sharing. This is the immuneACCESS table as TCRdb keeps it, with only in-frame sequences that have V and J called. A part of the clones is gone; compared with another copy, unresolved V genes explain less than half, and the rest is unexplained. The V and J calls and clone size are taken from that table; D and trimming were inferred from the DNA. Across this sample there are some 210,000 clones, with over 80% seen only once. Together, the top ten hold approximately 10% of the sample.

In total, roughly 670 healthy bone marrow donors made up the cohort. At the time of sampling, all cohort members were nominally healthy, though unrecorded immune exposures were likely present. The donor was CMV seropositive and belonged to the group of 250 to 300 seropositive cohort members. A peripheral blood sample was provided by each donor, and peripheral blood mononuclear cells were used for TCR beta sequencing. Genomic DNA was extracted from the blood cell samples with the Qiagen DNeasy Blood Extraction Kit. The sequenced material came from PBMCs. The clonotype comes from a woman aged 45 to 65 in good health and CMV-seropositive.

The base sequence is TGTGCCAGCAGTTCTCCCCAGCGAAGGGGCGGTGATCCCGAGCAGTACTTC. This sequence encodes CASSSPQRRGGDPEQYF. The V gene is TRBV27 and the J gene is TRBJ2-7; TRBD1 is a weak D gene call, 5 bases matching. CDR1 is given as MNHEY and CDR2 as SMNVEV, both from the germline V gene (reference sequence). Including cysteine and phenylalanine, the CDR3 has 17 amino acids. Left in the record is the CDR3 DNA by itself, 51 bases read in frame from the first base. V is shortened by 4 bases, J by 6 bases, and the region joining them spans 25 bases.